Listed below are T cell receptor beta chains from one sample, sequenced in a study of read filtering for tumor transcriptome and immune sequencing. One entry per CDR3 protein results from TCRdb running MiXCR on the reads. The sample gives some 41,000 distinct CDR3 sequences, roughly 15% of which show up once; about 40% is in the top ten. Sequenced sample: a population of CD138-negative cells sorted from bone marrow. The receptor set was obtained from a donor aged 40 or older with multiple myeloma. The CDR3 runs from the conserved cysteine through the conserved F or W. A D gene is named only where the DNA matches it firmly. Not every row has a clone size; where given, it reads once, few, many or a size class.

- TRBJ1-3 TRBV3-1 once TGTGCCAGCAGCCAAGATTCGGGACCCTCTGGAAACACCATATATTTT CASSQDSGPSGNTIYF
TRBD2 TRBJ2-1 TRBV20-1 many TGCAGTGTTATCGGGACTAGCGGGAGGCCATCGAGCTCCTACAATGAGCAGTTCTTC CSVIGTSGRPSSSYNEQFF
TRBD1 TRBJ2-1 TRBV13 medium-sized TGTGCCAGCAGCTCCCCCGGGACAGGGTCCAATGAGCAGTTCTTC CASSSPGTGSNEQFF
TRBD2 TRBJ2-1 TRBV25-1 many TGTGCCAGCAGTGATACTAGCGGGAGGGCCCGCTTTCTCAATGAGCAGTTCTTC CASSDTSGRARFLNEQFF
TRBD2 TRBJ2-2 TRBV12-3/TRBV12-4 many TGTGCCAGCAGTGGGATTACTAGCGGCACCGGGGAGCTGTTTTTT CASSGITSGTGELFF
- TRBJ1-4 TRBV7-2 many TGTGCCAGCAGCTTAGTTCGGGACCTTGATGAAAAACTGTTTTTT CASSLVRDLDEKLFF
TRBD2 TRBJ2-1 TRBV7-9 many TGTGCCAGCAGCCCAAGCGGGAGGAACTACAATGAGCAGTTCTTC CASSPSGRNYNEQFF
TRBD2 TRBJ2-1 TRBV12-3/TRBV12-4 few TGTGCCAGCAGCCCGGGAGTAGCGGGGCCCTACAATGAGCAGTTCTTC CASSPGVAGPYNEQFF
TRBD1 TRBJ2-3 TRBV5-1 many TGCGCCAGCAGCTTGGCAGTCAGGGGGCGAACAGATACGCAGTATTTT CASSLAVRGRTDTQYF
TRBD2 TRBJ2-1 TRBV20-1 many TGCAGTGCTAGAGACGGTGGGACTTGGCGCGGGAGGGCCCCGAGCTCCTACAATGAGCAGTTCTTC CSARDGGTWRGRAPSSYNEQFF
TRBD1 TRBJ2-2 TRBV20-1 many TGCAGTGCCCTACTGGGACAGGGGGCGGCCGGGGAGCTGTTTTTT CSALLGQGAAGELFF
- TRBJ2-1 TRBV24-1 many TGTGCCACCAGTGACCCGAACGGGGGTGATGAGCAGTTCTTC CATSDPNGGDEQFF
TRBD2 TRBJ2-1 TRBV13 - TGTGCCAGCAGCTTAGTAGGGCTAGCGGGAGGTGAGCAGTTCTTC CASSLVGLAGGEQFF
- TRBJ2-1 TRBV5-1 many TGCGCCAGCAGCCCAGACAGCCCTTACAATGAGCAGTTCTTC CASSPDSPYNEQFF
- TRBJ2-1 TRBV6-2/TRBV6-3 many TGTGCCAGCAGCGCACTATGGGACTTAAGCTCCTACAATGAGCAGTTCTTC CASSALWDLSSYNEQFF
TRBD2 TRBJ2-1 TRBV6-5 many TGTGCCAGCAGTTACCCAGGGGCGGGAGGAGGCAATGAGCAGTTCTTC CASSYPGAGGGNEQFF
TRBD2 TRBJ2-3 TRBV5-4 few TGTGCCAGCAGCCAGGGACTAGCGGAGTCTAGCACAGATACGCAGTATTTT CASSQGLAESSTDTQYF
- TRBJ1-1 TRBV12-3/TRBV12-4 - TGTGCCAGCAGTTTCATCCGGGGCGCAGGGAAGACTGAAGCTTTCTTT CASSFIRGAGKTEAFF
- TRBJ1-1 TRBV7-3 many TGTGCCAGCAGCTTAATGGGAGGGAGGAACACTGAAGCTTTCTTT CASSLMGGRNTEAFF
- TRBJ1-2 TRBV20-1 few TGCAGTGTCAGTCGGGACGGAGGATATGGCTACACCTTC CSVSRDGGYGYTF
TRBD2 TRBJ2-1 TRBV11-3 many TGTGCCAGCAGCCAGACTAGCGGGAGTTACGAGCAGTTCTTC CASSQTSGSYEQFF
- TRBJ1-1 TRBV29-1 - TGCAGCGTTGATAGGGGCGGGCAGAACACTGAAGCTTTCTTT CSVDRGGQNTEAFF
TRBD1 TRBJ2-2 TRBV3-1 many TGTGCCACCCTCCGGGACAGGGGACCTGACACCGGGGAGCTGTTTTTT CATLRDRGPDTGELFF
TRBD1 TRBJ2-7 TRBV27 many TGTGCCAGCAGTCAATCCACAGGGGAAACCTACGAGCAGTACTTC CASSQSTGETYEQYF
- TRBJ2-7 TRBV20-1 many TGCAGTGCTAGCAGACAGGCCGAGCAGTACTTC CSASRQAEQYF
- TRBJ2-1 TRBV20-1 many TGCAGTGCTACCCTTTTAAGGAGTAGCGGGCAGTTCTTC CSATLLRSSGQFF
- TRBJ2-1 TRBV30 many TGTGCCTGGAGTAAAAACAACAATGAGCAGTTCTTC CAWSKNNNEQFF
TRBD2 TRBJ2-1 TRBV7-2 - TGTGCCAGCAGCTTAGTGGGGACACCCGGGACTAGCGGGAGTTACGGAGAGCAGTTCTTC CASSLVGTPGTSGSYGEQFF
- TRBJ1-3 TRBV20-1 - TGCAGTGCTATTACCGACAGGCTCTCTGGAAACACCATATATTTT CSAITDRLSGNTIYF
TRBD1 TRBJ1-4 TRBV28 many TGTGCCAGCTGGGACAGCTTTAATGAAAAACTGTTTTTT CASWDSFNEKLFF
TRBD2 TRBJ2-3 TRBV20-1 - TGCAGTGCTAGAGGATATAGCGGGAGGGCCACAGCAGATACGCAGTATTTT CSARGYSGRATADTQYF
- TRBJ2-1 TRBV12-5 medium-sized TGTGCCAGCAGTCTCAGGAGCTCCTACAATGAGCAGTTCTTC CASSLRSSYNEQFF
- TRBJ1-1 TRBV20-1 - TGCAGTGCTAGCGGCGGGCGGGTAAACACTGAAGCTTTCTTT CSASGGRVNTEAFF
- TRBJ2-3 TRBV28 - TGTGCCAGCAGTTTGATCGGGTCAGATACGCAGTATTTT CASSLIGSDTQYF
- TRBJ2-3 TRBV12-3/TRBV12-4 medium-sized TGTGCCAGCAGTCCAAATCGCTGGAATACGCAGTATTTT CASSPNRWNTQYF
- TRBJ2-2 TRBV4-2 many TGTGCCAGCAGCCAACCCGGGACAAAGGGCACCGGGGAGCTGTTTTTT CASSQPGTKGTGELFF
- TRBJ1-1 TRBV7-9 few TGTGCCAGCAGCTTCGTAGGGGTTGGGACTGAAGCTTTCTTT CASSFVGVGTEAFF
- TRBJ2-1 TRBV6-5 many TGTGCCAGCAGTTACGACAGGAAGGGGTACAATGAGCAGTTCTTC CASSYDRKGYNEQFF
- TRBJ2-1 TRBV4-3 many TGCGCCAGCAGCCAAGAATGGCCATACTACAATGAGCAGTTCTTC CASSQEWPYYNEQFF
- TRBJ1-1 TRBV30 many TGTGCCTGGAGTGCCGACTCGGGACGGCGAGTCACTGAAGCTTTCTTT CAWSADSGRRVTEAFF
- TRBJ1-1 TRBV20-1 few TGCAGTGCACCTGGTACAGGGTTGAACACTGAAGCTTTCTTT CSAPGTGLNTEAFF
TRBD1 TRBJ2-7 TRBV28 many TGTGCCAGCAGTACTAGACAGGGGTTTGGATCCTACGAGCAGTACTTC CASSTRQGFGSYEQYF
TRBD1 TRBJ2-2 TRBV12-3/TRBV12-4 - TGTGCCAGCAGTCCAGGGGGCCCCGGGGAGCTGTTTTTT CASSPGGPGELFF
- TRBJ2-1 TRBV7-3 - TGTGCCAGCAGCCCGCGGGGAGGCGGGAATGAGCAGTTCTTC CASSPRGGGNEQFF
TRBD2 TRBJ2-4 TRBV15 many TGTGCCACCAGCAGCCCTCAAGCGGGATGGAAAGAAAACATTCAGTACTTC CATSSPQAGWKENIQYF
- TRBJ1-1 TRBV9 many TGTGCCAGCAGCGTAAATGACGGTCTCGGCACTGAAGCTTTCTTT CASSVNDGLGTEAFF
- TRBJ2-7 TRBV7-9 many TGTGCCAGCAGCTTAGCGCTCGGCAGAGGCGACGAGCAGTACTTC CASSLALGRGDEQYF
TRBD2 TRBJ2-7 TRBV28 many TGTGCCAGCACAAGCGGGATCGACGAGCAGTACTTC CASTSGIDEQYF
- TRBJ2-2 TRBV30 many TGTGCCTGGCACAGGGTCCCCGGGGAGCTGTTTTTT CAWHRVPGELFF
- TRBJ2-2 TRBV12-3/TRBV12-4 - TGTGCCAGCACCCGGGCCAGCTCCGTCACCGGGGCGCTGTTTTTT CASTRASSVTGALFF